This T cell receptor (beta chain) is from a study of CD4 T cells in relation to SARS-CoV-2 and coronaviruses (dated by TCRdb to the early 2020s). In the study overall: Across all 12 patients in the full convalescent cohort, ages ranged from about 21 to 75 years, with a median of 38. The Adaptive Biotechnologies TCR-sequencing kit was used to sequence samples from three pre-COVID donors and the naive versus memory experiments, while other data came from Illumina-based sequencing. Among the approximately 12 convalescent patients, 8 males and 4 females were included, and two of the subjects were Hispanic. For other donors in the study, expansion assays were sequenced with a different, Illumina-based TCR-beta assay. Using patient-derived lymphoblastoid cell lines, the shared crossreactive spike epitopes were mapped to their HLA restriction. Memory CD4+ T cell crossreactivity between SARS-CoV-2 and common cold coronavirus spike proteins was assessed at the TCR clonotype level in the study. Study-wide findings and limitations: Memory CD4+ clonotypes crossrecognizing SARS-CoV-2 and at least one common cold coronavirus spike were found in around 59% of donors. Because the crossreactivity analysis focused on spike protein, crossreactivity against other viral proteins was not assessed. Small numbers of patients and of tested TCRs were a limitation of the study. Pre-pandemic and post-infection samples were not both contributed by any donor, so tracing of the source of pre-existing responses was limited. Sequencing of naive versus memory cells indicated that the assay detects memory recall responses, not primary responses primed during culture. Significantly weaker SARS-CoV-2-driven expansion was shown by crossreactive clones than by monoreactive clones, consistent with antigenic imprinting.

Uncultured naive and memory CD4+ T cell DNA received deep-resolution immunoSEQ TCR-beta sequencing. On the study's bioinformatics: During preprocessing, nonproductive sequences were removed, as were CDR3s that did not start with C, did not end with F or W, or were shorter than 7 amino acids. Cultured and uncultured naive and memory CD4+ repertoires were searched for previously identified spike- and CEF-reactive CDR3s. CDR3 homology was measured as pairwise Levenshtein distance, computed with the stringdist R package after trimming three terminal residues from each end. TCRdb took this table from immuneACCESS and kept in-frame rearrangements with V and J called. Such tables lack part of the clones; where checked against another copy, unresolved V genes explain under half of the gap, and the rest is unexplained. D and trimming come from the DNA, and the V and J calls and clone size come from that table. Across this sample there are more than 30,000 clones, with 70% to 90% seen only once. The ten largest clones add up to over 3% of the sample.

CDR3 length: 16 amino acids, cysteine to phenylalanine. Of the read, only the CDR3 DNA is kept; its 48 bases are in frame from base 1. The germline V gene specifies SGHTA as CDR1 and FQGNSA as CDR2. Clipping removes 5 bases from V and 3 bases from J, with 5 as the unmatched junction base count. Naive and memory CD4+ T cells were separated from cryopreserved PBMCs through CD4 enrichment, which was followed by EasySep naive CD4+ T cell enrichment. PBMCs were isolated from leukapheresis product or whole blood by Ficoll-Paque PLUS gradient centrifugation. The PBMCs went either fresh into the expansion assay or into cryopreservation at -140 degrees C. The QIAamp Micro DNA Kit was used to extract genomic DNA from the CD4+ T cells. Worth noting for this clone: Its antigen remains undetermined. No per-base quality is available; no much larger clone lies one base away.

This clonotype was obtained from an adult with COVID-19. The rearrangement combines TRBV7-2 with TRBJ2-3; 13 central nucleotides agree with TRBD2. The specimen was memory CD4+ T cells from PBMCs. The cell subset or site tag for this specimen amounts to: memory (non-naive) CD4+ T cells. The DNA is as follows: TGTGCCAGCAGCCAAGGACTAGCGGGAGTGACAGATACGCAGTATTTT. This gives the protein CASSQGLAGVTDTQYF.